The 32 T cell receptor beta chains below come from one sample, sequenced in a study of response to subunit inactivated influenza vaccine. TCRdb independently ran MiXCR on the RT-PCR reads; one entry per CDR3 protein. Of about 300,000 distinct CDR3 sequences in the sample, roughly 20% were seen once. Sequenced material: PBMCs from blood, taken about 19 months after vaccination. These receptors were collected from a man between 50 and 69 years old who received an inactivated influenza vaccine.

The table lists this clonotype with a few counts. J is TRBJ1-6 and V is TRBV3-1, with D possibly matching TRBD1 (5 bases). Germline CDR1 reads LGHDT; CDR2 reads YNNKEL (reference sequence). With 0 bases removed from V and 5 bases from J, the gap between germline ends came to 23 bases. This CDR3 is 20 amino acids long. The DNA for the CDR3 is TGTGCCAGCAGCCAAGATTTGACCCCATGGGCAGGGCAGGATAATTCACCCCTCCACTTT. Protein: CASSQDLTPWAGQDNSPLHF.

This clonotype was counted only a few times. The rearrangement links TRBV14 to TRBJ2-4; D is unresolved. The CDR3 loop spans 16 amino acids. Germline V gene sequence: CDR1 SGHDN, CDR2 FVKESK. Trimming cost V 1 base and J 5 bases, with 15 bases left between them. CDR3 sequence reads: CASSQARSLVENIQYF. CDR3 DNA sequence: TGTGCCAGCAGCCAAGCGCGGTCCCTAGTCGAAAACATTCAGTACTTC.

The chain uses TRBV5-6 and TRBJ2-7; 8 positions match TRBD1. Trimming at V came to 4 bases and at J to 2 bases, leaving 5 bases not matched to a gene. CDR3 size: 14 residues. The germline CDR1 and CDR2 sequences are SGHDT and YYEEEE. The CDR3 loop is CASSMGTGAYEQYF. For the CDR3, the DNA is TGTGCCAGCAGCATGGGGACAGGAGCCTACGAGCAGTACTTC.

This sequence joins TRBV15 and TRBJ1-1; TRBD1 agrees at 8 bases. Germline CDR1 is LNHNV and CDR2 is YYDKDF (reference sequence). V lost 1 base and J lost 3; bases outside the gene matches: 4. The CDR3 has 15 amino acids. The CDR3 coding sequence is TGTGCCACCAGCAGAGGACAGGGGCTCGACACTGAAGCTTTCTTT. Translated, it gives CATSRGQGLDTEAFF.

The chain recombines TRBV5-1 with TRBJ2-7; weak D call: TRBD2 (5 bases). V shed 4 bases and J shed 4 bases, with 9 bases lying between them. Germline V gene sequence: CDR1 SGHRS, CDR2 YFSETQ. The CDR3 spans 12 residues. CDR3: CASSDYGYEQYF. The CDR3 DNA follows: TGCGCCAGCAGCGACTACGGTTACGAGCAGTACTTC.

The J gene is TRBJ2-1, the V gene TRBV11-3; TRBD2 aligns across 9 bases. The CDR3 is made up of 15 amino acids. CDR1 and CDR2 (germline): SGHNT, YENEEA. J was trimmed by 8 bases and V by 1 base; bases with no gene match: 6. The chain's CDR3 is CASSLAAGGPYEQFF. In DNA, the CDR3 is TGTGCCAGCAGCTTAGCCGCGGGAGGGCCTTATGAGCAGTTCTTC. The entire variable domain, with the rest obtained from reference TRBV11-3 and TRBJ2-1, is as follows: EAGVVQSPRYKIIEKKQPVAFWCNPISGHNTLYWYLQNLGQGPELLIRYENEEAVDDSQLPKDRFSAERLKGVDSTLKIQPAELGDSAVYLCASSLAAGGPYEQFFGPGTRLTVL.

The chain employs TRBV4-1 and TRBJ1-2, with TRBD1 identical over 9 bases. Germline CDR1 and CDR2: MGHRA and YSYEKL. V lost 5 bases, J lost 7 bases, and 8 bases stayed unmatched. This CDR3 comprises 14 residues. The CDR3 spells CASSTPGQGFGYTF. In nucleotides, the CDR3 is TGCGCCAGCAGCACACCGGGACAGGGTTTTGGCTACACCTTC.

CDR3 region: CSARPVTGAGTEAFF. The CDR3 DNA follows: TGCAGTGCTAGGCCGGTGACAGGCGCCGGCACTGAAGCTTTCTTT. The chain recombines TRBV20-1 with TRBJ1-1; a weak D match, TRBD1 (6 bases). Trimming left V 3 bases short and J 4 bases short, with 18 bases between. CDR1 is DFQATT and CDR2 is SNEGSKA in the germline V gene (reference sequence). The CDR3 has 15 amino acids.

The chain couples TRBV28 to TRBJ2-3; no reliable D call. The V end was cut by 1 base, the J end by 1 base, with 6 bases between. Germline-derived CDR1 and CDR2 are MDHEN and SYDVKM. This CDR3 comprises 14 residues. The DNA for the CDR3 is TGTGCCAGCAGTTTATCTCCGGGCACAGATACGCAGTATTTT. Encoded protein: CASSLSPGTDTQYF.

This clonotype was counted between two and nine times. The chain joins TRBV10-3 to TRBJ2-1; 12 nucleotides line up with TRBD2. In germline, CDR1 is ENHRY, CDR2 SYGVKD. The CDR3 sequence is 13 residues long. V gave up 10 bases and J gave up 4 bases; unmatched junction bases: 2. The CDR3 DNA reads as TGTGCCACCGGGACTAGCGGGTACAATGAGCAGTTCTTC. It specifies CATGTSGYNEQFF.

CDR3 nucleotide sequence: TGCGCCAGCAGCTTGGAGGCAGGGTTATCTAACTATGGCTACACCTTC. It encodes CASSLEAGLSNYGYTF. The chain carries TRBV5-1 and TRBJ1-2; a weak D match, TRBD1 (5 bases). This CDR3 has 16 residues. Trimming stripped 0 bases from V and 0 bases from J, with 12 bases between. Germline V CDR1 and CDR2: SGHRS, YFSETQ.

This chain links TRBV7-9 with TRBJ1-1, with D perhaps matching TRBD1 (5 bases). Germline V gene sequence: CDR1 SEHNR, CDR2 FQNEAQ (reference sequence). This CDR3 is 14 amino acids long. Trimming shortened V by 4 bases and J by 4 bases, and 13 bases separated the two germline ends. CDR3 nucleotides: TGTGCCAGCAGCTCCAGGGTAGGGGCCACTGAAGCTTTCTTT. It codes for CASSSRVGATEAFF.

The rearrangement uses TRBV7-9 and TRBJ2-5; 7 bases agree with TRBD1. With 7 bases clipped from V and 5 bases from J, the junction kept 13 bases outside the gene matches. Germline V gene data show CDR1 as SEHNR and CDR2 as FQNEAQ (reference sequence). The CDR3 is 15 amino acids. The CDR3 DNA sequence: TGTGCCAGCACCCTTTTGGAGACAGGGAGTGAGACCCAGTACTTC. This sequence encodes CASTLLETGSETQYF.

The chain has TRBV11-2 and TRBJ2-4, with no clear D. This CDR3 region has 13 residues. CDR1 and CDR2 (germline): SGHAT, FQNNGV. V gave up 0 bases and J gave up 6 bases, with 6 bases separating them. CDR3 bases: TGTGCCAGCAGCTTAGACACGGGAAACATTCAGTACTTC. It encodes CASSLDTGNIQYF.

V gene TRBV7-8 combines with J gene TRBJ1-2; D not resolved. Germline V gene lookup returns CDR1 SGHVS and CDR2 FQNEAQ. CDR3 length: 15 residues. The V end was cut by 1 base, the J end by 1 base, with 10 bases between. DNA for the CDR3: TGTGCCAGCAGCTTAGATCGGTACAGTAACTATGGCTACACCTTC. Translating it yields CASSLDRYSNYGYTF. Full variable domain (remainder filled in from reference TRBV7-8 and TRBJ1-2): GAGVSQSPRYKVAKRGQDVALRCDPISGHVSLFWYQQALGQGPEFLTYFQNEAQLDKSGLPSDRFFAERPEGSVSTLKIQRTQQEDSAVYLCASSLDRYSNYGYTFGSGTRLTVV.

The chain recombines TRBV20-1 with TRBJ2-7; D may be TRBD2 (6 bases). Germline CDR1 reads DFQATT; CDR2 reads SNEGSKA (reference sequence). The CDR3 is made up of 12 amino acids. With 8 bases removed from V and 1 base from J, the gap between germline ends came to 12 bases. CDR3 in DNA: TGCAGTCGAGGAGGGCTGTCCTACGAGCAGTACTTC. It encodes CSRGGLSYEQYF.

This rearrangement joins TRBV24-1 to TRBJ2-1; D not certain. The CDR3 covers 14 residues. Trimming removed 3 bases at V and 12 bases at J, with 17 bases between. The V gene's germline CDR1 is KGHDR and CDR2 SFDVKD. The CDR3 loop is CATSDPPDPTGQFF. For the CDR3, the DNA is TGTGCCACCAGTGATCCACCGGACCCAACGGGGCAGTTCTTC.

This chain uses TRBV12-3 or TRBV12-4 with TRBJ1-5; 10 bases match TRBD1. Trimming took 6 bases from V and 5 from J; bases not matched to a gene: 1. CDR3 length: 13 amino acids. CDR3 bases: TGTGCCAGCAGGGGGACAGGGGATCAGCCCCAGCATTTT. Its translation is CASRGTGDQPQHF.

The V call is TRBV12-3 or TRBV12-4, the J call TRBJ2-2, with D unclear. Trimming left V 4 bases short and J 6 bases short, with 9 bases between. The CDR3 spans 13 residues. The CDR3 sequence: CASSSTISGELFF. The CDR3 DNA follows: TGTGCCAGCAGTTCTACAATCTCCGGGGAGCTGTTTTTT.

In its sample, this clonotype was seen many times. This chain joins TRBV5-6 and TRBJ2-4; the match to TRBD1 covers 8 bases. The germline CDR1 and CDR2 sequences are SGHDT and YYEEEE. With 1 base clipped from V and 6 bases from J, the junction kept 6 bases outside the gene matches. The CDR3 contains 15 residues. CDR3 bases: TGTGCCAGCAGCTTGCCAGGGGGCGTAAGAAACATTCAGTACTTC. Residues: CASSLPGGVRNIQYF.

This clonotype was seen only a few times. J is TRBJ1-5 and V is TRBV19; tentative D call: TRBD1 (5 bases). The CDR3 has 15 amino acids. The ends were cut back, 3 bases at V and 3 bases at J, with 12 bases in the middle. CDR1 and CDR2 from the germline V gene are LNHDA and SQIVND (reference sequence). The DNA of the CDR3 is TGTGCCAGTAGTATCTCCGGGGCAATCAATCAGCCCCAGCATTTT. This gives the protein CASSISGAINQPQHF.

The chain has TRBV12-1 and TRBJ1-5; TRBD1 reflects the table's D call only, with no check against the DNA. TRBV12-1 is marked as a pseudogene. The CDR3 consists of 24 residues. The CDR3 region has the DNA TGTGCCAGCAGCTTTGAAGAGAAGGGCGGACAGGGAGTAGCTGGGGGCTGGGGCAATCAGCCCCAGCATTTT. Translation gives CASSFEEKGGQGVAGGWGNQPQHF.

The sample holds many counts of this clonotype. V gene TRBV12-3 or TRBV12-4 combines with J gene TRBJ1-5; possible D gene TRBD1, 6 bases. Trimming stripped 2 bases from V and 3 bases from J, with 11 bases between. The CDR3 totals 15 residues. The CDR3 coding sequence is TGTGCCAGCAGTTTATCGTCAGGGGCCAATCAGCCCCAGCATTTT. Protein product: CASSLSSGANQPQHF.

Many counts were recorded for this clonotype. This sequence joins TRBV7-9 and TRBJ1-5; tentatively, D is TRBD1 (6 bases). Trimming pared 5 bases from V and 0 bases from J, leaving 8 bases between. Germline CDR1 and CDR2: SEHNR and FQNEAQ (reference sequence). The CDR3 is 14 amino acids. The CDR3 DNA follows: TGTGCCAGCAGCCAGGACAGTAGCAATCAGCCCCAGCATTTT. Protein: CASSQDSSNQPQHF.

The chain couples TRBV3-1 to TRBJ2-3; 12 bases fit TRBD2. After removal of 0 bases from V and 4 bases from J, the junction contained 14 bases not matched to a gene. The CDR3 sequence is 20 residues long. CDR1 and CDR2 (germline): LGHDT, YNNKEL (reference sequence). CDR3 residues: CASSQDYGPSGGAGADTQYF. DNA for the CDR3: TGTGCCAGCAGCCAAGATTATGGTCCTAGCGGGGGGGCCGGGGCAGATACGCAGTATTTT.

This chain links TRBV30 with TRBJ2-7, with D unclear. V was cut by 0 bases and J by 2 bases, with 8 bases left in between. The CDR3 spans 13 residues. Germline values: CDR1 GTSNPN, CDR2 SVGIG (reference sequence). CDR3 nucleotide sequence: TGTGCCTGGAGTGTAGGTCGGGCCTACGAGCAGTACTTC. This gives the protein CAWSVGRAYEQYF.

This rearrangement joins TRBV2 to TRBJ2-2; TRBD1 matches 9 bases. V lost 7 bases to trimming and J lost 7 bases; unmatched junction nucleotides: 7. The CDR3 covers 14 residues. In germline, CDR1 is SNHLY, CDR2 FYNNEI. The CDR3 bases are TGTGCCAGCAAGGACAGGGGAAACGGCGGGGAGCTGTTTTTT. Translation gives CASKDRGNGGELFF.

This rearrangement joins TRBV5-5 to TRBJ2-2; TRBD1 or TRBD2 may be the D gene (6 bases each). Germline V CDR1 and CDR2: SGHKS, YYEKEE (reference sequence). With 0 bases removed from V and 2 bases from J, the gap between germline ends came to 11 bases. The CDR3 extends over 16 amino acids. In DNA form, the CDR3 reads TGTGCCAGCAGCTTGGGCGGGACACTTAACACCGGGGAGCTGTTTTTT. Protein product: CASSLGGTLNTGELFF. Complete variable domain (other parts from reference TRBV5-5 and TRBJ2-2): DAGVTQSPTHLIKTRGQQVTLRCSPISGHKSVSWYQQVLGQGPQFIFQYYEKEERGRGNFPDRFSARQFPNYSSELNVNALLLGDSALYLCASSLGGTLNTGELFFGEGSRLTVL.

The rearrangement joins TRBV5-1 to TRBJ1-2; TRBD1 might be the D (5 bases). V was clipped by 0 bases and J by 4 bases, with 13 bases between them. The CDR3 is 15 amino acids. CDR1 SGHRS and CDR2 YFSETQ come from the germline V gene. CDR3 coding DNA: TGCGCCAGCAGCTTGGATCCGAGACAGCTCTATGGCTACACCTTC. This codes for CASSLDPRQLYGYTF.

The table lists this clonotype with a few counts. The chain combines TRBV21-1 with TRBJ1-4. TRBV21-1 is given as a pseudogene. CDR3 length equals 13 residues. CDR3 in DNA: TGTGCCAGCAGCACCTGGACGTCCGAAAAACTGTTTTTT. Translating gives CASSTWTSEKLFF.

The V and J genes are TRBV11-2 and TRBJ1-4; TRBD1 agrees at 7 bases. The CDR3 totals 17 residues. From germline, CDR1 is SGHAT and CDR2 FQNNGV. Unmatched junction bases numbered 12, after V lost 1 base and J lost 7 bases. The CDR3 coding sequence is TGTGCCAGCAGCTTAGGATTGAGTCGGACAGGTCGTGAAAAACTGTTTTTT. It codes for CASSLGLSRTGREKLFF.

This clonotype is classed as medium-sized. The CDR3 region has the DNA TGTGCCAGCAGCCGCCAACCAGATTCACCCCTCCACTTT. Encoded protein: CASSRQPDSPLHF. The chain uses TRBV5-5 and TRBJ1-6; D uncertain. The CDR3 contains 13 residues. From germline, CDR1 is SGHKS and CDR2 YYEKEE (reference sequence). V lost 4 bases to trimming and J lost 8 bases, with 10 bases between them.